Below, 18 T cell receptor beta chains from the same sample are listed, as sequenced in a study of blood T cell repertoires in COVID-19. Libraries were prepared by immunoSEQ multiplex PCR; TCRdb keeps only in-frame clonotypes and omits some of them. The sample has 75,000 to 100,000 clones, approximately 87% seen once. Sequenced: peripheral blood. The origin of the receptors is a human donor in a cohort sampled during active COVID-19.

The CDR3 sequence is CASSLETGSSYNEQFF. For the CDR3, the DNA is TGTGCCAGCAGTTTAGAGACAGGCAGCTCCTACAATGAGCAGTTCTTC. The rearrangement joins TRBV27 to TRBJ2-1; D might be TRBD1 (6 bases). CDR3 length equals 16 residues. Germline-derived CDR1 and CDR2 are MNHEY and SMNVEV (reference sequence). The V end was cut by 2 bases, the J end by 0 bases, with 11 bases between.

The rearrangement joins TRBV20-1 to TRBJ2-7, with 12 bases matching TRBD1. V shed 3 bases and J 6 bases; nucleotides not matched to a gene: 6. The CDR3 totals 14 residues. The germline V gene encodes CDR1 DFQATT and CDR2 SNEGSKA (reference sequence). The CDR3 protein is CSASQGTGGAEQYF. CDR3 DNA: TGCAGTGCTAGTCAGGGGACAGGGGGCGCCGAGCAGTACTTC.

The rearrangement joins TRBV2 to TRBJ1-6, with 7 positions matching TRBD1. This CDR3 contains 14 residues. After removal of 7 bases from V and 4 bases from J, the junction contained 4 bases not matched to a gene. The germline V gene has CDR1 SNHLY and CDR2 FYNNEI. In DNA, the CDR3 is TGTGCCAGCACCGGGACAGATTATAATTCACCCCTCCACTTT. This sequence encodes CASTGTDYNSPLHF.

The chain links TRBV7-3 to TRBJ2-3; 9 bases align to TRBD2. V gave up 5 bases and J gave up 2 bases; unmatched junction bases: 11. The V gene's germline CDR1 is SGHTA and CDR2 FQGTGA. This CDR3 is built from 17 residues. CDR3 sequence reads: CASSETQAGGITDTQYF. DNA for the CDR3: TGTGCCAGCAGCGAAACTCAAGCGGGGGGAATCACAGATACGCAGTATTTT.

The chain recombines TRBV25-1 with TRBJ2-3; D is unresolved. Germline V gene lookup returns CDR1 MGHDK and CDR2 SYGVNS. V was clipped by 5 bases and J by 3 bases, with 9 bases between them. The CDR3 is 13 residues long. As DNA, the CDR3 is TGTGCCAGCAGTCTTCAGTTGACAGATACGCAGTATTTT. Amino acids: CASSLQLTDTQYF.

V usage is TRBV27 and J usage is TRBJ1-5; 11 bases are shared with TRBD1. Per germline, CDR1 MNHEY and CDR2 SMNVEV (reference sequence). The CDR3 runs to 15 residues. The V and J ends lost 2 bases and 4 bases, in that order; junction bases with no gene match: 1. The CDR3 region is CASSLGQGANQPQHF. The CDR3 bases are TGTGCCAGCAGTTTAGGACAGGGGGCGAATCAGCCCCAGCATTTT.

This clone was seen just once. V and J are TRBV10-3 and TRBJ2-1, with 8 nucleotides matching TRBD2. The ends lost 7 bases at V and 7 bases at J; junction bases unmatched: 12. This CDR3 region has 15 residues. CDR1 ENHRY and CDR2 SYGVKD come from the germline V gene. The CDR3 bases are TGTGCCATCAATCCGGCGGGAGGACTCTTTAATGAGCAGTTCTTC. It codes for CAINPAGGLFNEQFF.

The chain links TRBV19 to TRBJ1-1, with D maybe TRBD1 (6 bases). Looked up from germline, CDR1 is LNHDA and CDR2 is SQIVND (reference sequence). The germline V and J ends were trimmed by 3 bases and 1 base, with 12 bases remaining between them. This CDR3 comprises 15 residues. Here the CDR3 reads CASSMGQTRNTEAFF. The CDR3 DNA reads TGTGCCAGTAGTATGGGACAAACCCGGAACACTGAAGCTTTCTTT.

In this sample, this clone turned up once. The V and J genes are TRBV11-2 and TRBJ2-3; D might be TRBD2 (6 bases). The CDR3 is 14 amino acids. CDR1 is SGHAT, CDR2 FQNNGV, per germline. Between the trimmed V and J ends, which lost 2 bases and 2 bases, there was a span of 8 bases. CDR3 DNA: TGTGCCAGCAGCTTACTAGCGCTCACAGATACGCAGTATTTT. Translated: CASSLLALTDTQYF.

The rearrangement joins TRBV6-5 to TRBJ1-2; D possibly corresponds to TRBD1 (5 bases). The CDR3 covers 13 residues. Trimming pared 7 bases from V and 3 bases from J, leaving 12 bases between. The germline gives CDR1 MNHEY, CDR2 SVGAGI. The CDR3 region has the DNA TGTGCCAGCACCTTGGGGGGGGACTATGGCTACACCTTC. It translates to CASTLGGDYGYTF.

The chain joins TRBV6-5 to TRBJ2-5; 9 bases match TRBD2. The V segment lost 0 bases and the J segment 4 bases; nucleotides outside the gene matches: 3. The CDR3 loop spans 15 amino acids. Germline CDR1 and CDR2: MNHEY and SVGAGI. CDR3 residues: CASSYSSGGRETQYF. The DNA for the CDR3 is TGTGCCAGCAGTTACTCGAGCGGGGGGCGAGAGACCCAGTACTTC.

This chain connects TRBV28 to TRBJ1-2, with TRBD1 identical over 7 bases. V was clipped by 5 bases and J by 7 bases; unmatched bases: 7. The CDR3 consists of 13 residues. Germline V CDR1 and CDR2: MDHEN, SYDVKM. In DNA form, the CDR3 reads TGTGCCAGCAGTCCTAGACAGGGAAGTGGCTACACCTTC. This encodes CASSPRQGSGYTF.

The chain uses TRBV29-1 and TRBJ1-1; D not resolved. The germline V gene has CDR1 SQVTM and CDR2 ANQGSEA. V was shortened by 2 bases and J by 0 bases, with 10 bases between the two germline ends. This CDR3 spans 14 amino acids. CDR3 protein: CSVERHLMNTEAFF. The CDR3 DNA reads as TGCAGCGTTGAAAGACATCTAATGAACACTGAAGCTTTCTTT.

The chain joins TRBV27 to TRBJ2-5; tentatively, D is TRBD2 (6 bases). Trimming left V 6 bases short and J 4 bases short, with 21 bases between. The CDR3 totals 16 residues. The germline gives CDR1 MNHEY, CDR2 SMNVEV (reference sequence). The CDR3 sequence is CASSPDIFAGRETQYF. CDR3 coding DNA: TGTGCCAGCAGCCCCGACATCTTTGCGGGAAGAGAGACCCAGTACTTC.

V gene TRBV30 combines with J gene TRBJ1-2; 12 nucleotides agree with TRBD1. This CDR3 spans 16 amino acids. After removal of 5 bases from V and 4 bases from J, the junction contained 11 bases not matched to a gene. Germline-derived CDR1 and CDR2 are GTSNPN and SVGIG (reference sequence). CDR3 protein: CAWELQGQGAGYGYTF. The DNA of the CDR3 is TGTGCCTGGGAGCTACAGGGACAGGGGGCTGGCTATGGCTACACCTTC.

The V and J genes are TRBV2 and TRBJ1-4, with a possible D match to TRBD1 (6 bases). The germline V gene encodes CDR1 SNHLY and CDR2 FYNNEI. V was clipped by 8 bases and J by 8 bases, with 15 bases between them. The CDR3 consists of 13 residues. The CDR3 nucleotides are TGTGCCAGCGACCTTACAGGGACCGAAAAACTGTTTTTT. This sequence encodes CASDLTGTEKLFF.

This chain uses TRBV5-4 with TRBJ2-1, with a possible D match to TRBD2 (6 bases). In germline, CDR1 is SGHNT, CDR2 YYREEE (reference sequence). The length of the CDR3 is 15 residues. V lost 2 bases, J lost 6 bases, and 15 bases lay in between. CDR3: CASSFDLARSNEQFF. CDR3 bases: TGTGCCAGCAGCTTTGATCTAGCGAGATCCAATGAGCAGTTCTTC.

CDR3 region: CASRRDSSSYNEQFF. CDR3 bases: TGTGCCAGCAGGCGGGACTCCAGCTCCTACAATGAGCAGTTCTTC. This sequence joins TRBV5-4 and TRBJ2-1, with TRBD2 as a possible D gene (6 bases). Germline V gene sequence: CDR1 SGHNT, CDR2 YYREEE (reference sequence). V dropped 5 bases and J dropped 0 bases, with 12 bases sitting between them. This CDR3 region has 15 residues.